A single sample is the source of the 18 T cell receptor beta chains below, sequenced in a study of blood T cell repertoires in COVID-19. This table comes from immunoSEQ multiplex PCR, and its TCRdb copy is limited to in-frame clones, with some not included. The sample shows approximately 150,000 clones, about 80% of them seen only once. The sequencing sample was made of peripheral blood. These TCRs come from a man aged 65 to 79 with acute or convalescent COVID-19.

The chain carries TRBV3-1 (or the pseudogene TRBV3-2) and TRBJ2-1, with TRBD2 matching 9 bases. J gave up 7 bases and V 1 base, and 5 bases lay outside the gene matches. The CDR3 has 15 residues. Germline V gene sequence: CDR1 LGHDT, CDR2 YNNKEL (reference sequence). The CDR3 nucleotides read TGTGCCAGCAGCCAAGGGCTAGCGGGAAAGAATGAGCAGTTCTTC. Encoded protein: CASSQGLAGKNEQFF.

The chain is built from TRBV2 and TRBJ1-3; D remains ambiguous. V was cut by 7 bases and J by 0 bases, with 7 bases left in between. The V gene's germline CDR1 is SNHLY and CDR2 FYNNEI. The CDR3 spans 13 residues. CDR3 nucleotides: TGTGCCAGCACGGTGATCTCTGGAAACACCATATATTTT. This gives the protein CASTVISGNTIYF.

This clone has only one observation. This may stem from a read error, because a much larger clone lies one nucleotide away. The CDR3 DNA follows: TGTGCCAGCAGTGCCAGCGGGGTGGGGGGCTACGAGCAGTACTTC. This codes for CASSASGVGGYEQYF. The chain is built from TRBV2 and TRBJ2-7; 7 positions match TRBD2. This CDR3 has 15 amino acids. Germline V gene sequence: CDR1 SNHLY, CDR2 FYNNEI. V lost 4 bases, J lost 3 bases, and 9 bases stayed unmatched.

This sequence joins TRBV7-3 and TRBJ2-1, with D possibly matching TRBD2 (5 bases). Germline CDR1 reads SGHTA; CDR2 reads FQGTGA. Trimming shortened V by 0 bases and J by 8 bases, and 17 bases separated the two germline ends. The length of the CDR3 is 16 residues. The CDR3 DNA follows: TGTGCCAGCAGCTTAACGGCCCTTACTAGAACCGATGAGCAGTTCTTC. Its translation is CASSLTALTRTDEQFF.

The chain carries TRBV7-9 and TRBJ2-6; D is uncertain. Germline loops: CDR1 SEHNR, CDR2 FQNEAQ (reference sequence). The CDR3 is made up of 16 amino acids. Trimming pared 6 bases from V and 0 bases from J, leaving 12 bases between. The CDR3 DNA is TGTGCCAGCAGTCTGTCTAGTGTCTCTGGGGCCAACGTCCTGACTTTC. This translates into CASSLSSVSGANVLTF.

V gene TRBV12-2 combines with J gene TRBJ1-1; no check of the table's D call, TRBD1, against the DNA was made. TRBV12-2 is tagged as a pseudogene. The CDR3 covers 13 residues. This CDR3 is CASRGQGITEAFF. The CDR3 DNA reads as TGTGCAAGCCGTGGACAGGGGATTACTGAAGCTTTCTTT.

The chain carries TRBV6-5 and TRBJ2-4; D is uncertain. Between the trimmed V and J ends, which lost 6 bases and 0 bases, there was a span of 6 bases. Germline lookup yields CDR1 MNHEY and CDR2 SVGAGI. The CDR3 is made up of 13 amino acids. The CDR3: CASRRLAKNIQYF. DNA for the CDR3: TGTGCCAGCAGGCGACTAGCCAAAAACATTCAGTACTTC.

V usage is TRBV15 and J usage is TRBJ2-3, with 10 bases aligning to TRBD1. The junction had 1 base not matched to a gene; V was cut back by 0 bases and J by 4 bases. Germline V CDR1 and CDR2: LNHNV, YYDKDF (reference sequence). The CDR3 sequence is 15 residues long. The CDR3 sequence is CATSRDGTGADTQYF. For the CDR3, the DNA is TGTGCCACCAGCAGAGATGGGACAGGGGCAGATACGCAGTATTTT. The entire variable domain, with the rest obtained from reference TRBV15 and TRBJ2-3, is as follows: DAMVIQNPRYQVTQFGKPVTLSCSQTLNHNVMYWYQQKSSQAPKLLFHYYDKDFNNEADTPDNFQSRRPNTSFCFLDIRSPGLGDTAMYLCATSRDGTGADTQYFGPGTRLTVL.

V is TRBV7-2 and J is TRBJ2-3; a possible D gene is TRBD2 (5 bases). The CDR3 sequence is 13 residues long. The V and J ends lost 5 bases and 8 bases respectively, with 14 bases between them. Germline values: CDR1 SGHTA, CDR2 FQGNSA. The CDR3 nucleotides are TGTGCCAGCAGCCAACGGACTTATGGTACGCAGTATTTT. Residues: CASSQRTYGTQYF. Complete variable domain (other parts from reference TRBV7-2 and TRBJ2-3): GAGVSQSPSNKVTEKGKDVELRCDPISGHTALYWYRQSLGQGLEFLIYFQGNSAPDKSGLPSDRFSAERTGGSVSTLTIQRTQQEDSAVYLCASSQRTYGTQYFGPGTRLTVL.

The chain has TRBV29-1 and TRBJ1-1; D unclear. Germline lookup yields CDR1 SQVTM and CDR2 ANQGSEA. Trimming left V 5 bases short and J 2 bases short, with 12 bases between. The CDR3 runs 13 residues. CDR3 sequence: CSVWERVNTEAFF. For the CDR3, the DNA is TGCAGCGTTTGGGAGAGAGTAAACACTGAAGCTTTCTTT.

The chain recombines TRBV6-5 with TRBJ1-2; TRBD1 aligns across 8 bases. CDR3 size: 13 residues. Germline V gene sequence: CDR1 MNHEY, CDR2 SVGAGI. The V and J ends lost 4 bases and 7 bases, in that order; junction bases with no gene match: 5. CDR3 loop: CASSSIQGAGYTF. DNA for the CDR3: TGTGCCAGCAGTTCGATTCAGGGGGCTGGCTACACCTTC.

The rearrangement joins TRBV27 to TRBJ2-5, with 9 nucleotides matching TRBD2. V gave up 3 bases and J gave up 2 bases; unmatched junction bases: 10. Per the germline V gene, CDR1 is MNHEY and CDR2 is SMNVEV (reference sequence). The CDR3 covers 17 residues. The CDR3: CASSFTGLAGLQETQYF. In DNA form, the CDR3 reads TGTGCCAGCAGTTTTACAGGGCTAGCGGGATTACAAGAGACCCAGTACTTC.

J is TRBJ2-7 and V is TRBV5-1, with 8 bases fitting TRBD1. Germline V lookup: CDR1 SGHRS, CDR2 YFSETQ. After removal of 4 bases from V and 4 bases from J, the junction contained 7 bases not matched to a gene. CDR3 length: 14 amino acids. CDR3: CASSVRDRSYEQYF. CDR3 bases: TGCGCCAGCAGCGTACGGGACAGGAGTTACGAGCAGTACTTC.

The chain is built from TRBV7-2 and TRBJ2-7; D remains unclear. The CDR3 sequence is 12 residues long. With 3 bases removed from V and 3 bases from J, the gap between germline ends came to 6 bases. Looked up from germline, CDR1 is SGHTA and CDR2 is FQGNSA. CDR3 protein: CASSFTNYEQYF. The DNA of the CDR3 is TGTGCCAGCAGCTTCACAAACTACGAGCAGTACTTC. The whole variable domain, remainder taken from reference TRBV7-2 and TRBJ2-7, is GAGVSQSPSNKVTEKGKDVELRCDPISGHTALYWYRQSLGQGLEFLIYFQGNSAPDKSGLPSDRFSAERTGGSVSTLTIQRTQQEDSAVYLCASSFTNYEQYFGPGTRLTVT.

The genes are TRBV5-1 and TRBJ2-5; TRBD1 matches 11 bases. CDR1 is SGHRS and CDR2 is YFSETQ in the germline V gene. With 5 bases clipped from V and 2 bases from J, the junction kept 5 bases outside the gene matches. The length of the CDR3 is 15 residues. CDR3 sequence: CASRWGQGVQETQYF. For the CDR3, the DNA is TGCGCCAGCAGATGGGGACAGGGGGTGCAAGAGACCCAGTACTTC.

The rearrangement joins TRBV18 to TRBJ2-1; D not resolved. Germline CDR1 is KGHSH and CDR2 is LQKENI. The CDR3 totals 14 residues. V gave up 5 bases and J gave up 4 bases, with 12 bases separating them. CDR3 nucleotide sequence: TGTGCCAGCTCAGAGATAGAGTCATACAATGAGCAGTTCTTC. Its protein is CASSEIESYNEQFF.

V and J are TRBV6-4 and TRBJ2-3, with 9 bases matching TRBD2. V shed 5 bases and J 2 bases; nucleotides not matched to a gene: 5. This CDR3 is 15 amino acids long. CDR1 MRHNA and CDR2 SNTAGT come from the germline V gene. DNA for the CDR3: TGTGCCAGCAGTCCGACTAGCGGTTCCACAGATACGCAGTATTTT. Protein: CASSPTSGSTDTQYF.

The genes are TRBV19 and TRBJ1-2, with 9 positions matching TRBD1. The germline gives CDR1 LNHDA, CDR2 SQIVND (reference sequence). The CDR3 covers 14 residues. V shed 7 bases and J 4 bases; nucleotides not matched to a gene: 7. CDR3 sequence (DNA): TGTGCCAGTACAAGGGACAGGGAGCGCTATGGCTACACCTTC. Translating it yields CASTRDRERYGYTF.